These 26 T cell receptor beta chains originate from one sample sequenced in a study of regulatory T cells in long-lasting Graves disease. The time point was: newly diagnosed GD, antithyroid drugs for less than 3 months. There was RNA extracted from PBMCs, and the TCR library was made from it. Construction of the TCR beta libraries employed iRepertoire HTBI primers in conjunction with Arm-PCR of CDR3 regions. TCRdb called the multiplex PCR reads again in MiXCR, with one record for every CDR3 protein. This table holds 350,000 to 450,000 distinct CDR3 sequences, about an eighth found once. These same data were also listed under a study on T cells in Graves' hyperthyroidism and ophthalmopathy.

The sample was peripheral blood mononuclear cells (PBMCs), taken at new diagnosis, from a patient treated with antithyroid drugs. Receptors originate from a woman aged 18-30 years with Graves disease.

Many counts were recorded for this clonotype. The J gene is TRBJ2-1, the V gene TRBV13; the match to TRBD1 covers 8 bases. The CDR3 runs 17 residues. V gave up 5 bases and J gave up 0 bases; unmatched junction bases: 9. Germline CDR1 and CDR2: PRHDT and FYEKMQ (reference sequence). CDR3 nucleotide sequence: TGTGCCAGCAGCCCTAGGGACAGGCGAAGCTCCTACAATGAGCAGTTCTTC. Protein: CASSPRDRRSSYNEQFF.

V and J are TRBV9 and TRBJ2-1, with 10 bases identical to TRBD2. Germline CDR1 reads SGDLS; CDR2 reads YYNGEE. This CDR3 contains 16 residues. V shed 4 bases, J shed 1 base, and the junction held 5 bases outside the gene matches. This CDR3 is CASSLPSGSSYNEQFF. The CDR3 DNA reads as TGTGCCAGCAGCCTCCCTAGCGGGAGTTCCTACAATGAGCAGTTCTTC.

This clonotype was counted ten times or more. The chain links TRBV28 to TRBJ1-4; D not resolved. The germline CDR1 and CDR2 sequences are MDHEN and SYDVKM. This CDR3 has 17 amino acids. V was clipped by 5 bases and J by 0 bases, with 16 bases between them. The CDR3 loop reads CASSPHPDKSTNEKLFF. The CDR3 DNA sequence: TGTGCCAGCAGTCCTCACCCCGACAAGTCAACTAATGAAAAACTGTTTTTT.

This clonotype has at least ten counts. The chain employs TRBV5-1 and TRBJ1-4, with TRBD1 identical over 9 bases. The CDR3 runs to 15 residues. CDR1 is SGHRS, CDR2 YFSETQ, per germline. Unmatched junction bases numbered 8, after V lost 4 bases and J lost 7 bases. Here the CDR3 DNA reads TGCGCCAGCAGCGACGGGACAGGGCAATCTGAAAAACTGTTTTTT. Its translation is CASSDGTGQSEKLFF.

This clonotype appeared a few times. The chain employs TRBV27 and TRBJ2-5; D unresolved. Trimming took 6 bases from V and 3 from J, leaving 20 bases between them. This CDR3 spans 16 amino acids. The germline gives CDR1 MNHEY, CDR2 SMNVEV (reference sequence). CDR3 nucleotide sequence: TGTGCCAGCAGCCGTACCGCTACGGGCTCCGAAGAGACCCAGTACTTC. Translation: CASSRTATGSEETQYF.

This CDR3 reads CASYRGIDFQPSYEQYF. The CDR3 DNA follows: TGTGCCAGCTATAGAGGGATCGACTTTCAACCTTCCTACGAGCAGTACTTC. V is TRBV3-2 and J is TRBJ2-7; the table's D gene call, TRBD2, was not cross checked with the DNA. TRBV3-2 is a pseudogene segment. This CDR3 has 17 residues.

This clonotype was recorded many times. The genes are TRBV20-1 and TRBJ2-5; TRBD1 is a possible D gene (5 bases). With 0 bases removed from V and 1 base from J, the gap between germline ends came to 9 bases. Germline V gene lookup returns CDR1 DFQATT and CDR2 SNEGSKA (reference sequence). CDR3 length: 14 amino acids. The CDR3 bases are TGCAGTGCTAGAGACCCGACAGTCCAAGAGACCCAGTACTTC. Translation gives CSARDPTVQETQYF.

Many counts were recorded for this clonotype. The V and J genes are TRBV30 and TRBJ1-6, with TRBD1 as a possible D gene (5 bases). The CDR3 contains 13 residues. Germline assignment: CDR1 GTSNPN and CDR2 SVGIG (reference sequence). V dropped 3 bases and J dropped 9 bases, with 12 bases sitting between them. CDR3 sequence: CAWSRVAVSPLHF. CDR3 in DNA: TGTGCCTGGAGCAGGGTCGCGGTTTCACCCCTCCACTTT.

The sample holds many counts of this clonotype. The chain employs TRBV29-1 and TRBJ1-1; D unresolved. Trimming left V 3 bases short and J 1 base short, with 6 bases between. The CDR3 has 12 residues. The germline V gene has CDR1 SQVTM and CDR2 ANQGSEA. The CDR3 coding sequence is TGCAGCGTTGAGGCGGAGAACACTGAAGCTTTCTTT. This sequence encodes CSVEAENTEAFF.

This clonotype was counted a few times. The V call is TRBV7-2, the J call TRBJ2-3; D remains unclear. This CDR3 has 16 amino acids. V gave up 1 base and J gave up 0 bases, with 11 bases separating them. Germline-derived CDR1 and CDR2 are SGHTA and FQGNSA. The CDR3 loop reads CASSLEVAPSTDTQYF. In nucleotides, the CDR3 is TGTGCCAGCAGCTTAGAGGTGGCTCCGAGCACAGATACGCAGTATTTT.

This clonotype came up a few times. The genes are TRBV29-1 and TRBJ1-1; D not certain. With 6 bases removed from V and 0 bases from J, the gap between germline ends came to 14 bases. Germline V gene data show CDR1 as SQVTM and CDR2 as ANQGSEA. This CDR3 region has 14 residues. CDR3 residues: CSVIKHSMNTEAFF. The CDR3 region has the DNA TGCAGCGTAATAAAACATTCTATGAACACTGAAGCTTTCTTT.

There are many counts of this clonotype. The J gene is TRBJ2-3, the V gene TRBV7-9, with D hard to call. The CDR3 length is 12 residues. V lost 1 base, J lost 4 bases, and 3 bases lay in between. Germline-derived CDR1 and CDR2 are SEHNR and FQNEAQ (reference sequence). The CDR3 loop reads CASSLGADTQYF. The CDR3 DNA reads as TGTGCCAGCAGCTTAGGGGCAGATACGCAGTATTTT.

This clonotype appeared many times. The V and J genes are TRBV7-9 and TRBJ2-5; 10 nucleotides align to TRBD2. The V and J ends lost 5 bases and 7 bases, in that order; junction bases with no gene match: 10. Per the germline V gene, CDR1 is SEHNR and CDR2 is FQNEAQ (reference sequence). The CDR3 is 15 residues long. In DNA, the CDR3 is TGTGCCAGCAGCCCCCGGAGTGAGCGGGGGGGGACCCAGTACTTC. Translating gives CASSPRSERGGTQYF.

The table lists this clonotype with many counts. The rearrangement joins TRBV3-1 to TRBJ2-2; tentatively, D is TRBD1 (7 bases). This CDR3 has 17 residues. Germline V gene sequence: CDR1 LGHDT, CDR2 YNNKEL (reference sequence). The V end was cut by 7 bases, the J end by 0 bases, with 18 bases between. The CDR3 nucleotides read TGTGCCAGCAACACCCCCGGAGGGACAGCGAACACCGGGGAGCTGTTTTTT. Translated, it gives CASNTPGGTANTGELFF.

This clonotype appeared many times. The chain links TRBV27 to TRBJ2-2; 11 bases are shared with TRBD2. CDR3 length: 19 amino acids. The V gene end was trimmed by 4 bases and the J gene end by 8 bases; junction bases not matched to a gene: 18. Germline lookup yields CDR1 MNHEY and CDR2 SMNVEV (reference sequence). CDR3 protein: CASSWKYSGRADWRGELFF. The CDR3 DNA reads as TGTGCCAGCAGTTGGAAATATAGCGGGAGGGCCGACTGGAGAGGGGAGCTGTTTTTT.

With respect to this clonotype: A much larger clone lies a single base off, so this may be a read error. The rearrangement joins TRBV3-1 to TRBJ2-7, with D unclear. Per germline, CDR1 LGHDT and CDR2 YNNKEL (reference sequence). This CDR3 has 12 residues. CDR3 DNA sequence: TGTGCCAGCCTACGTCTTCCCTACGAGCAGCACTTC. Its protein product is CASLRLPYEQHF.

This clonotype was counted ten times or more. The chain links TRBV15 to TRBJ2-3; 15 positions match TRBD2. There are 19 residues in the CDR3. V shed 5 bases, J shed 4 bases, and the junction held 13 bases outside the gene matches. Germline V gene data show CDR1 as LNHNV and CDR2 as YYDKDF (reference sequence). Written as DNA, the CDR3 is TGTGCCACCAGCGGTGGACTAGCGGGAGGGCCCCCGGGAGCAGATACGCAGTATTTT. Encoded protein: CATSGGLAGGPPGADTQYF.

This clonotype was observed at least ten times. This sequence joins TRBV5-1 and TRBJ2-1; 12 nucleotides align to TRBD2. CDR1 is SGHRS and CDR2 is YFSETQ in the germline V gene. V lost 1 base and J lost 4; bases outside the gene matches: 6. The length of the CDR3 is 17 residues. CDR3 loop: CASSLRGLAGMYNEQFF. As DNA, the CDR3 is TGCGCCAGCAGCTTGAGAGGACTAGCGGGAATGTACAATGAGCAGTTCTTC.

The rearrangement joins TRBV6-2 or TRBV6-3 to TRBJ1-5, with D hard to call. Germline lookup yields CDR1 MNHEY and CDR2 SVGEGT. The CDR3 spans 16 residues. Trimming took 5 bases from V and 1 from J, leaving 15 bases between them. The CDR3 coding sequence is TGTGCCAGCAGTGAATGGTGGTTGGGGAGCAATCAGCCCCAGCATTTT. Amino acids: CASSEWWLGSNQPQHF.

In its sample, this clonotype was seen many times. This chain uses TRBV7-2 with TRBJ1-2; D may be TRBD1 (5 bases). CDR3 length equals 14 residues. Germline V CDR1 and CDR2: SGHTA, FQGNSA. The V gene lost 5 bases and the J gene lost 3 bases, with 13 bases spanning the gap. For the CDR3, the DNA is TGTGCCAGCAGCCCGGAGTGGGGGGACTATGGCTACACCTTC. Encoded protein: CASSPEWGDYGYTF.

The chain recombines TRBV29-1 with TRBJ2-2, with D possibly TRBD2 on 6 matching bases. The CDR3 runs 11 residues. With 4 bases removed from V and 6 bases from J, the gap between germline ends came to 6 bases. CDR1 is SQVTM and CDR2 is ANQGSEA in the germline V gene. The CDR3 nucleotides are TGCAGCGTTGGGGGGGCCGGGGAGCTGTTTTTT. Protein product: CSVGGAGELFF.

In this sample, this clonotype turned up a few times. This could be a read error, since a much larger clone is one nucleotide away. This sequence joins TRBV6-5 and TRBJ2-3; TRBD2 might be the D (6 bases). Germline V gene sequence: CDR1 MNHEY, CDR2 SVGAGI. CDR3 length: 15 residues. The chain's CDR3 is CAGSYGPSVADTQYF. The CDR3 DNA reads as TGTGCCGGCAGTTACGGGCCTAGCGTAGCAGATACGCAGTATTTT.

The chain carries TRBV7-2 and TRBJ2-1; 8 bases line up with TRBD1. The CDR3 runs to 15 residues. The germline gives CDR1 SGHTA, CDR2 FQGNSA. The junction had 6 bases not matched to a gene; V was cut back by 5 bases and J by 3 bases. The CDR3 loop reads CASSRSGGDYNEQFF. CDR3 in DNA: TGTGCCAGCAGCCGGTCAGGGGGCGACTACAATGAGCAGTTCTTC.

This clonotype was seen ten or more times. The chain links TRBV20-1 to TRBJ2-1; a weak D match, TRBD2 (5 bases). CDR3 length equals 14 residues. Germline V CDR1 and CDR2: DFQATT, SNEGSKA (reference sequence). CDR3 nucleotide sequence: TGCTCCCCCCCCGGGGTCCTGGGCTGGGATGAGCAGTTCTTC. Encoded protein: CSPPGVLGWDEQFF.

The chain carries TRBV6-1 and TRBJ2-4; TRBD1 aligns across 10 bases. Germline V CDR1 and CDR2: MNHNS, SASEGT. This CDR3 spans 19 amino acids. Unmatched junction bases numbered 14, after V lost 1 base and J lost 5 bases. The CDR3 region is CASSEGVGQGVLWENIQYF. CDR3 sequence (DNA): TGTGCCAGCAGTGAAGGGGTTGGACAGGGGGTTTTATGGGAAAACATTCAGTACTTC.

There are many counts of this clonotype. J is TRBJ2-6 and V is TRBV12-3 or TRBV12-4; D is unclear. The CDR3 runs to 14 residues. V lost 6 bases and J 8 bases, leaving 14 bases between the germline ends. The CDR3 nucleotides are TGTGCCAGCAGCAACAGTATCCGGACCAACGTCCTGACTTTC. Amino acids: CASSNSIRTNVLTF.